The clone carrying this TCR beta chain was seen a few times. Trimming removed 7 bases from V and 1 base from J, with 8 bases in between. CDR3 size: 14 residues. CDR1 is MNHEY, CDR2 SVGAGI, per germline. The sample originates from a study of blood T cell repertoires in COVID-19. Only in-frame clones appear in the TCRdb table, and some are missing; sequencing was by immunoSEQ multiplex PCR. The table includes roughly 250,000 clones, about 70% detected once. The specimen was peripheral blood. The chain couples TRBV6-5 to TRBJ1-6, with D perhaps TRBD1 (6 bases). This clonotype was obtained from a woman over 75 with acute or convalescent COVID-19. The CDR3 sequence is CASKGTSYNSPLHF. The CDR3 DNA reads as TGTGCCAGCAAGGGGACATCCTATAATTCACCCCTCCACTTT.